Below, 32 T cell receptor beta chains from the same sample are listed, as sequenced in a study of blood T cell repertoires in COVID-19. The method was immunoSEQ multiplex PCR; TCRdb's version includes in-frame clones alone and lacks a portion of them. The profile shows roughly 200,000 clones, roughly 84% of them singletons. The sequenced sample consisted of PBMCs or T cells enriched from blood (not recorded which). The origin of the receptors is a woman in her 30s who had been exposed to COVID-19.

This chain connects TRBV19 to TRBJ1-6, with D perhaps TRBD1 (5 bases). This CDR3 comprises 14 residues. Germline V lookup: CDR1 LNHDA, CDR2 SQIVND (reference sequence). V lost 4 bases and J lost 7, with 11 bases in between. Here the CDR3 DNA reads TGTGCCAGTAGTACCCGACAGCCCAATTCACCCCTCCACTTT. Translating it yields CASSTRQPNSPLHF.

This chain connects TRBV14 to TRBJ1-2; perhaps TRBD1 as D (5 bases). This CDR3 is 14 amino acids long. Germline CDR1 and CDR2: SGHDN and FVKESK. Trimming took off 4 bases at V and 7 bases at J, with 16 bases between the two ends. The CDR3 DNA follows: TGTGCCAGCAGCCCCCCTCTCCTGACAGTTGGCTACACCTTC. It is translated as CASSPPLLTVGYTF.

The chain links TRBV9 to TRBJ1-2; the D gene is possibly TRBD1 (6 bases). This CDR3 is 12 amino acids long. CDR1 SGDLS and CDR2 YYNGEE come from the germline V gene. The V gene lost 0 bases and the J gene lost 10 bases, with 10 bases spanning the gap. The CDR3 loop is CASSVDRGSYTF. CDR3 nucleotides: TGTGCCAGCAGCGTAGATAGGGGGTCCTACACCTTC. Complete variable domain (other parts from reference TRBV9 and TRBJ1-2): DSGVTQTPKHLITATGQRVTLRCSPRSGDLSVYWYQQSLDQGLQFLIQYYNGEERAKGNILERFSAQQFPDLHSELNLSSLELGDSALYFCASSVDRGSYTFGSGTRLTVV.

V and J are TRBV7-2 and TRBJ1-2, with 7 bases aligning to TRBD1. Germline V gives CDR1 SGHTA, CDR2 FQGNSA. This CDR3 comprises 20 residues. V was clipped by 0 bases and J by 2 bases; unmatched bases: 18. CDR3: CASSLANNWDRMSENYGYTF. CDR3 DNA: TGTGCCAGCAGCTTAGCCAATAATTGGGACAGAATGAGCGAGAACTATGGCTACACCTTC.

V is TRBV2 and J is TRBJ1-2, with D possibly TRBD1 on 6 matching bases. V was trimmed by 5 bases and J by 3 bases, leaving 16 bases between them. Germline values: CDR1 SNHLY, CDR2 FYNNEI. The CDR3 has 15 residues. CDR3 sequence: CASSNTGTADYGYTF. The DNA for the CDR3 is TGTGCCAGCAGTAATACAGGGACGGCGGACTATGGCTACACCTTC.

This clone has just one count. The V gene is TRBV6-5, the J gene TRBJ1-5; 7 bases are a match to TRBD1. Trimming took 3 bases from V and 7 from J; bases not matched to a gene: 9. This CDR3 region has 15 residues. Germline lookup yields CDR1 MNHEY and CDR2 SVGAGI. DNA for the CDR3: TGTGCCAGCAGTTATAAGTTAGGGGGCGGACAGCCCCAGCATTTT. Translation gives CASSYKLGGGQPQHF.

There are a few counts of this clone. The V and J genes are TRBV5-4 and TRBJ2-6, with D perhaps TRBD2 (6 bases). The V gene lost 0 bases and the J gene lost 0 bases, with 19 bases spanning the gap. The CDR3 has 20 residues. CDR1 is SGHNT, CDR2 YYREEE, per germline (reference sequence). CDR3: CASSLGQGGFFFSGANVLTF. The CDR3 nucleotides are TGTGCCAGCAGCTTGGGGCAGGGAGGATTCTTCTTCTCTGGGGCCAACGTCCTGACTTTC.

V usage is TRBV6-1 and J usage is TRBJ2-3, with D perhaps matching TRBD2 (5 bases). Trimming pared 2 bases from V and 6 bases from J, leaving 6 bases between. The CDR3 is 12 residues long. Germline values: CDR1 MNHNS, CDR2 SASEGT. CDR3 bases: TGTGCCAGCAGTGAAACGGGGGATACGCAGTATTTT. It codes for CASSETGDTQYF.

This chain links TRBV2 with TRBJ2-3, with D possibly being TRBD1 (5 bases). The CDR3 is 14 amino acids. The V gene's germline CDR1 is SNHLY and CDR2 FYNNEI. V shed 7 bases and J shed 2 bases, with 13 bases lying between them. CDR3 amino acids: CASTYRQYTDTQYF. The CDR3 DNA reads TGTGCCAGCACATACCGACAGTACACAGATACGCAGTATTTT.

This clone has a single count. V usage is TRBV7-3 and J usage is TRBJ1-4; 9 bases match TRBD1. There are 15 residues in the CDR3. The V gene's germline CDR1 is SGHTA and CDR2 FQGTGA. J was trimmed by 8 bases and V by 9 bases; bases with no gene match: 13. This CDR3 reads CASHADRGPMEKLFF. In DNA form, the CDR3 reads TGTGCCAGTCATGCGGACAGGGGACCTATGGAAAAACTGTTTTTT.

CDR3 residues: CASTDRYLGENTEAFF. The CDR3 DNA reads TGTGCCAGTACAGATCGCTACCTGGGAGAGAACACTGAAGCTTTCTTT. The chain uses TRBV19 and TRBJ1-1; D unresolved. Germline CDR1 LNHDA, CDR2 SQIVND (reference sequence). V was pared by 7 bases and J by 1 base, with 19 bases between. This CDR3 is 16 amino acids long.

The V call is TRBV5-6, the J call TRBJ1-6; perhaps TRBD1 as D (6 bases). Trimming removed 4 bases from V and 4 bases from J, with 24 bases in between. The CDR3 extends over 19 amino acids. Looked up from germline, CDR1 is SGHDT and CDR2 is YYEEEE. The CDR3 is CASSPRSGQPGLYNSPLHF. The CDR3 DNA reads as TGTGCCAGCAGCCCTCGAAGTGGACAGCCCGGGCTTTATAATTCACCCCTCCACTTT.

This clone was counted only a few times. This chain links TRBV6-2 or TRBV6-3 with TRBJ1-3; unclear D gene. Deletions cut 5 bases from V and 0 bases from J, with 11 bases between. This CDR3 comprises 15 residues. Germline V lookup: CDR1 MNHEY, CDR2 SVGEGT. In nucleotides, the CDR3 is TGTGCCAGCAGTCAAGACTCGCCCTCTGGAAACACCATATATTTT. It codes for CASSQDSPSGNTIYF.

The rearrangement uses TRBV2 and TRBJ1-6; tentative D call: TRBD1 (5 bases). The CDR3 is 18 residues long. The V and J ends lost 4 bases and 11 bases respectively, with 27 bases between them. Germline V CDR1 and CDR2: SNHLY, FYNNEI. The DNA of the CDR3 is TGTGCCAGCAGTGGGGACTTGGGCGAGGTGCCTCTGTCGGCACCCCTCCACTTT. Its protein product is CASSGDLGEVPLSAPLHF.

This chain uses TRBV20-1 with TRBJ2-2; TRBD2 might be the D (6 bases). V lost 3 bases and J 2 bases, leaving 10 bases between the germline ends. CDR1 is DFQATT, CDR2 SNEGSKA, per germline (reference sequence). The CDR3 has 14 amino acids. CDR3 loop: CSASGTDNTGELFF. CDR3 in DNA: TGCAGTGCTAGTGGGACTGATAACACCGGGGAGCTGTTTTTT.

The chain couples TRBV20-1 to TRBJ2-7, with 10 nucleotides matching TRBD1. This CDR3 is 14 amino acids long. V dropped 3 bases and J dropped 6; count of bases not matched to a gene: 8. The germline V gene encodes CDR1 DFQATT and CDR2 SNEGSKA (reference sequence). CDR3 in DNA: TGCAGTGCTAGTGGACAGGGGGTTGGGTTCGAGCAGTACTTC. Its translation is CSASGQGVGFEQYF.

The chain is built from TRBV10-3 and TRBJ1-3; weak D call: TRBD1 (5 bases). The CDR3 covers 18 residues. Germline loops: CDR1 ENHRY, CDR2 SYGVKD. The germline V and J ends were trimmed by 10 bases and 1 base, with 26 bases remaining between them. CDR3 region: CATFAAGLPGFSGNTIYF. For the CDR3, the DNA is TGTGCCACCTTCGCAGCGGGACTCCCGGGTTTTTCTGGAAACACCATATATTTT.

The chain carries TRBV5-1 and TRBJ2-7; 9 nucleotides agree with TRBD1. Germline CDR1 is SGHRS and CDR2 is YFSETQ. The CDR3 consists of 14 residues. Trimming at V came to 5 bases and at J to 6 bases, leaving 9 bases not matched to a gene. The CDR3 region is CASSRGQGSGEQYF. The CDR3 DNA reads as TGCGCCAGCAGTCGGGGACAGGGCTCGGGCGAGCAGTACTTC.

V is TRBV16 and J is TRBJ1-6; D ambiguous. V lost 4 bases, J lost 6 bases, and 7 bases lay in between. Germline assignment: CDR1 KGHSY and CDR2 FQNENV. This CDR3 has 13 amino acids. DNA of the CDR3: TGTGCCAGCAGCCCTGACACTAATTCACCCCTCCACTTT. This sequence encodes CASSPDTNSPLHF.

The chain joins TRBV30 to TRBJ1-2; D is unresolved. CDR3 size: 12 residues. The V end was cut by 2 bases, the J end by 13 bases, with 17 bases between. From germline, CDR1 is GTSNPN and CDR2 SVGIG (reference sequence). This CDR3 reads CAWSPGGRAVTF. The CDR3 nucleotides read TGTGCCTGGAGTCCTGGAGGGCGCGCAGTCACCTTC.

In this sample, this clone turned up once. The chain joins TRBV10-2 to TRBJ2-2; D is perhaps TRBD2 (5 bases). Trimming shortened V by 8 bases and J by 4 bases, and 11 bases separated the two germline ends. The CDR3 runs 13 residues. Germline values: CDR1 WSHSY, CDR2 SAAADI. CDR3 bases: TGCGCCAGCTCGGGGATTACCACCGGGGAGCTGTTTTTT. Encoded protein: CASSGITTGELFF.

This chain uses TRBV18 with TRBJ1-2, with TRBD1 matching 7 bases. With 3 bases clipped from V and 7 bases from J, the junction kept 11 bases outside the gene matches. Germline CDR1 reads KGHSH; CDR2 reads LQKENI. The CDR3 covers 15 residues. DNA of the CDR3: TGTGCCAGCTCACCCCCAGCAGGGGGGACCCGTGGCTACACCTTC. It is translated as CASSPPAGGTRGYTF.

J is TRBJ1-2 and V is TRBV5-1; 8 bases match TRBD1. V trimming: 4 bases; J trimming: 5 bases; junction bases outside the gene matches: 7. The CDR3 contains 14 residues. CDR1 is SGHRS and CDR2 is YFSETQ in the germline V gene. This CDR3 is CASSLGQGLYGYTF. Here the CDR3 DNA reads TGCGCCAGCAGCCTAGGACAGGGCCTATATGGCTACACCTTC.

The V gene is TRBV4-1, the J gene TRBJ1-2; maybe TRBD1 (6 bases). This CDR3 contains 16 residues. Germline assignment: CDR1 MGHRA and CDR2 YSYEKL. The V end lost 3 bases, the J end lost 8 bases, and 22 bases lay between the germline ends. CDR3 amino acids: CASSHLGGDKKHGYTF. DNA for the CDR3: TGCGCCAGCAGCCACCTCGGGGGGGACAAAAAACACGGCTACACCTTC.

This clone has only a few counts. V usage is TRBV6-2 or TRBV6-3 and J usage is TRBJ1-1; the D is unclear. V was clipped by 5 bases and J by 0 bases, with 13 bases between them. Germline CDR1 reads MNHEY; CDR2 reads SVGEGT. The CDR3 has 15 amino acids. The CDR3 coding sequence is TGTGCCAGCAGTCAACAGAGTCCCATGAACACTGAAGCTTTCTTT. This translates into CASSQQSPMNTEAFF.

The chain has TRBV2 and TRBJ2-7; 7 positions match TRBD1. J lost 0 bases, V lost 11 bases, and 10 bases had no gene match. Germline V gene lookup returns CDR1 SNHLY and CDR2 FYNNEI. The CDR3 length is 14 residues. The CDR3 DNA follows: TGTGCCTCGAAGGGGGCAGGACTCTCCTACGAGCAGTACTTC. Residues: CASKGAGLSYEQYF.

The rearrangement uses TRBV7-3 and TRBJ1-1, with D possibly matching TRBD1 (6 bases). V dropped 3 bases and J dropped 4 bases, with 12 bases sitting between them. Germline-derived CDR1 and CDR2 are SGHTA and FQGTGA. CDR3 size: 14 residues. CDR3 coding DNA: TGTGCCAGCAGCTTCTTGGGGGCGAGCACTGAAGCTTTCTTT. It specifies CASSFLGASTEAFF.

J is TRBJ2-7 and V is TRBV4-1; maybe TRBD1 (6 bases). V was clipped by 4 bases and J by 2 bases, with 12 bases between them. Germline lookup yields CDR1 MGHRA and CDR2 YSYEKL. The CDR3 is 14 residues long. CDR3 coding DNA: TGCGCCAGCAGCCTCGCTCAGGGGACCTACGAGCAGTACTTC. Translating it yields CASSLAQGTYEQYF.

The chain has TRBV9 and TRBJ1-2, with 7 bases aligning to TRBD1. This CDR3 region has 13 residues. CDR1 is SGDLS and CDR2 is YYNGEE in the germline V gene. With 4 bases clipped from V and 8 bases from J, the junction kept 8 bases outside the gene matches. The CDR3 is CASSLRGGRGYTF. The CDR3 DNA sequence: TGTGCCAGCAGCCTGAGAGGGGGCAGAGGCTACACCTTC.

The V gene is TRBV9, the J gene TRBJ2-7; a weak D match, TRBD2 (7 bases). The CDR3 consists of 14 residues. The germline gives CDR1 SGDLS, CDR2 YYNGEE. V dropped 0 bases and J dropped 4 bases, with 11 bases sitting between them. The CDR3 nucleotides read TGTGCCAGCAGCGTAGGCGGGGGCGAATACGAGCAGTACTTC. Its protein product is CASSVGGGEYEQYF.

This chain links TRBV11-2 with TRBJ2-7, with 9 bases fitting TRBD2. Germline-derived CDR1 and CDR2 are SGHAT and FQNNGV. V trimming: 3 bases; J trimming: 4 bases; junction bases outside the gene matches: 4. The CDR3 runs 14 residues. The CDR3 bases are TGTGCCAGCAGCTTCCGCGGGGGGGCGTACGAGCAGTACTTC. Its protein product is CASSFRGGAYEQYF.

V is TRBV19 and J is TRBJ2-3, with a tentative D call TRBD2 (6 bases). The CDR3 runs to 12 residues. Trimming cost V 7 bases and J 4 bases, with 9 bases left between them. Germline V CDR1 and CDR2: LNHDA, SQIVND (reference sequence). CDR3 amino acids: CASTGGPDTQYF. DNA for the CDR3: TGTGCCAGTACCGGGGGTCCAGATACGCAGTATTTT.